The 21 T cell receptor beta chains below were found in one sample sequenced in a study of T cells in Graves' hyperthyroidism and ophthalmopathy. RNA transcripts served as the template for amplifying TCR beta CDR3 regions. The primer set for the first-round RT-PCR of the TCR CDR3 was HTBI. TCRdb re-analysed the multiplex PCR reads in MiXCR, keeping a single row per CDR3 protein. Here the sample spans fewer than 650,000 distinct CDR3 sequences, over 12% being singletons. The sequencing input was blood. Every receptor here comes from a young woman with Graves' ophthalmopathy.

This clonotype was counted ten times or more. The chain uses TRBV6-1 and TRBJ2-7; D is possibly TRBD1 (5 bases). V lost 5 bases and J lost 5, with 16 bases in between. The germline V gene encodes CDR1 MNHNS and CDR2 SASEGT. The CDR3 extends over 14 amino acids. CDR3 loop: CASSQRGWSNEQYF. The CDR3 DNA is TGTGCCAGCAGTCAAAGGGGTTGGAGTAACGAGCAGTACTTC.

The chain is built from TRBV5-1 and TRBJ1-2; TRBD1 aligns across 9 bases. Germline assignment: CDR1 SGHRS and CDR2 YFSETQ. V shed 4 bases and J 6 bases; nucleotides not matched to a gene: 4. The length of the CDR3 is 13 residues. Here the CDR3 DNA reads TGCGCCAGCAGCCACGGGACAGGGAATGGCTACACCTTC. Encoded protein: CASSHGTGNGYTF.

This clonotype was picked up many times. The chain carries TRBV29-1 and TRBJ2-1; 9 bases align to TRBD1. V shed 5 bases and J 4 bases; nucleotides not matched to a gene: 3. The CDR3 extends over 13 amino acids. Per the germline V gene, CDR1 is SQVTM and CDR2 is ANQGSEA. The CDR3 bases are TGCAGCGTTCGGACAGGGGATTACAATGAGCAGTTCTTC. It is translated as CSVRTGDYNEQFF.

This clonotype was recorded many times. The chain links TRBV7-9 to TRBJ2-1; 12 bases fit TRBD2. The V and J ends lost 3 bases and 5 bases, in that order; junction bases with no gene match: 11. The CDR3 has 18 amino acids. Germline V gives CDR1 SEHNR, CDR2 FQNEAQ (reference sequence). Here the CDR3 reads CASSLHRLAGALNNEQFF. The DNA of the CDR3 is TGTGCCAGCAGCTTGCACCGACTAGCGGGAGCTCTAAACAATGAGCAGTTCTTC.

CDR3 region: CASSQFLGNSYEQYF. The CDR3 DNA sequence: TGTGCCAGCAGCCAATTTTTAGGGAACTCCTACGAGCAGTACTTC. The chain recombines TRBV4-2 with TRBJ2-7; no reliable D call. Deletions cut 2 bases from V and 0 bases from J, with 11 bases between. The CDR3 is 15 residues long. CDR1 LGHNA and CDR2 YNFKEQ come from the germline V gene.

This clonotype appeared many times. V usage is TRBV9 and J usage is TRBJ2-2; D is undetermined. Germline V CDR1 and CDR2: SGDLS, YYNGEE. V lost 0 bases to trimming and J lost 7 bases, with 7 bases between them. The CDR3 covers 13 residues. CDR3 bases: TGTGCCAGCAGCGTAGGGGTAGGCGGGGAGCTGTTTTTT. This sequence encodes CASSVGVGGELFF. Drawing the rest from reference TRBV9 and TRBJ2-2, the complete variable domain is DSGVTQTPKHLITATGQRVTLRCSPRSGDLSVYWYQQSLDQGLQFLIQYYNGEERAKGNILERFSAQQFPDLHSELNLSSLELGDSALYFCASSVGVGGELFFGEGSRLTVL.

This clonotype occurred many times. This rearrangement joins TRBV9 to TRBJ1-5; D is possibly TRBD1 (6 bases). In germline, CDR1 is SGDLS, CDR2 YYNGEE. Trimming removed 3 bases from V and 2 bases from J, with 12 bases in between. This CDR3 is 15 amino acids long. The CDR3 loop reads CASSASGGGNQPQHF. For the CDR3, the DNA is TGTGCCAGCAGCGCCTCGGGGGGCGGCAATCAGCCCCAGCATTTT.

This clonotype occurred a few times. The rearrangement uses TRBV4-3 and TRBJ2-5; TRBD1 aligns across 7 bases. Looked up from germline, CDR1 is LGHNA and CDR2 is YSLEER. The CDR3 consists of 15 residues. V gave up 0 bases and J gave up 2 bases; unmatched junction bases: 3. CDR3 sequence: CASSQEGTVQETQYF. DNA of the CDR3: TGCGCCAGCAGCCAAGAGGGGACAGTTCAAGAGACCCAGTACTTC.

The J gene is TRBJ2-1, the V gene TRBV18; 7 bases map to TRBD2. CDR1 is KGHSH, CDR2 LQKENI, per germline. CDR3 length: 15 amino acids. V was clipped by 6 bases and J by 3 bases; unmatched bases: 8. The DNA for the CDR3 is TGTGCCAGCTCGACCAGCGCGGGAGTCTACAATGAGCAGTTCTTC. Protein: CASSTSAGVYNEQFF.

This clonotype was found many times. The rearrangement links TRBV2 to TRBJ2-3; TRBD1 might be the D (5 bases). Trimming cost V 1 base and J 6 bases, with 8 bases left between them. The V gene's germline CDR1 is SNHLY and CDR2 FYNNEI. The CDR3 runs 13 residues. The CDR3 region is CASSEERGDTQYF. The CDR3 nucleotides read TGTGCCAGCAGTGAAGAAAGGGGTGATACGCAGTATTTT.

This clonotype was picked up many times. The V gene is TRBV6-1, the J gene TRBJ2-1; TRBD1 matches 8 bases. CDR1 is MNHNS, CDR2 SASEGT, per germline. The CDR3 consists of 14 residues. V trimming: 6 bases; J trimming: 6 bases; junction bases outside the gene matches: 7. CDR3 loop: CASRSSGGINEQFF. CDR3 coding DNA: TGTGCCAGCAGGTCCTCAGGGGGCATCAATGAGCAGTTCTTC.

The chain couples TRBV7-9 to TRBJ1-5; 7 positions agree with TRBD1. CDR3 size: 14 residues. CDR1 and CDR2 from the germline V gene are SEHNR and FQNEAQ (reference sequence). V dropped 5 bases and J dropped 9; count of bases not matched to a gene: 10. CDR3 sequence (DNA): TGTGCCAGCAGCCCAACAGGGGAGGAATGGCCCCAGCATTTT. Translated, it gives CASSPTGEEWPQHF.

This clonotype was recorded many times. The gene calls are TRBV2 and TRBJ1-6, with 10 bases lining up with TRBD1. V was pared by 9 bases and J by 11 bases, with 7 bases of the junction left unmatched. The CDR3 consists of 13 residues. Germline V gene data show CDR1 as SNHLY and CDR2 as FYNNEI. CDR3 region: CASRQGAMTPLHF. CDR3 DNA sequence: TGTGCCAGTCGACAGGGGGCGATGACACCCCTCCACTTT.

This clonotype was detected many times. The J gene is TRBJ2-1, the V gene TRBV20-1; TRBD2 matches 7 bases. Germline-derived CDR1 and CDR2 are DFQATT and SNEGSKA (reference sequence). Unmatched junction bases numbered 13, after V lost 5 bases and J lost 3 bases. The CDR3 consists of 16 residues. The CDR3: CSALPDDRGSYNEQFF. Written as DNA, the CDR3 is TGCAGTGCTCTACCGGATGATCGCGGGAGCTACAATGAGCAGTTCTTC.

This clonotype came up many times. The chain carries TRBV7-2 and TRBJ2-7; 9 positions agree with TRBD1. V was pared by 2 bases and J by 5 bases, with 10 bases of the junction left unmatched. Germline assignment: CDR1 SGHTA and CDR2 FQGNSA. The CDR3 is made up of 16 amino acids. CDR3 nucleotides: TGTGCCAGCAGCTTATTCATTGGGGACAGGGAGGACGAGCAGTACTTC. It yields the protein CASSLFIGDREDEQYF.

This clonotype was observed many times. V and J are TRBV5-1 and TRBJ2-3, with D uncertain. The V end was cut by 5 bases, the J end by 3 bases, with 10 bases between. CDR3 length: 13 amino acids. Looked up from germline, CDR1 is SGHRS and CDR2 is YFSETQ. CDR3 residues: CASRRKETDTQYF. In DNA, the CDR3 is TGCGCCAGCAGGAGGAAGGAGACAGATACGCAGTATTTT.

This clonotype was seen at least ten times. V usage is TRBV28 and J usage is TRBJ1-6; D is perhaps TRBD1 (5 bases). Per germline, CDR1 MDHEN and CDR2 SYDVKM. Trimming removed 1 base at V and 15 bases at J, with 19 bases between. CDR3 length: 15 amino acids. DNA for the CDR3: TGTGCCAGCAGTTTATCGGACATAAACCGTGGATACCTCCACTTT. This gives the protein CASSLSDINRGYLHF.

V gene TRBV19 combines with J gene TRBJ1-2; weak D call: TRBD1 (5 bases). Germline lookup yields CDR1 LNHDA and CDR2 SQIVND (reference sequence). The CDR3 covers 12 residues. Trimming removed 7 bases from V and 6 bases from J, with 12 bases in between. CDR3 loop: CASTGAGHGYTF. The CDR3 DNA follows: TGTGCCAGTACCGGGGCAGGACATGGCTACACCTTC.

J is TRBJ2-1 and V is TRBV7-2, with TRBD2 matching 9 bases. This CDR3 contains 14 residues. V gave up 6 bases and J gave up 9 bases; unmatched junction bases: 9. Germline V gives CDR1 SGHTA, CDR2 FQGNSA. The CDR3 protein is CASSAIAGVSEQFF. The DNA for the CDR3 is TGTGCCAGCAGTGCAATAGCGGGAGTGAGTGAGCAGTTCTTC.

The chain recombines TRBV29-1 with TRBJ2-2, with 8 bases aligning to TRBD2. Looked up from germline, CDR1 is SQVTM and CDR2 is ANQGSEA. The J segment lost 8 bases and the V segment lost 6 bases, leaving 11 bases of the junction unmatched. The CDR3 runs to 14 residues. The CDR3 DNA reads TGCAGCGTGTGGAGCGGGAGTCCTACGGGGGAGCTGTTTTTT. It yields the protein CSVWSGSPTGELFF.

This clonotype was seen at least ten times. The chain employs TRBV30 and TRBJ1-1; D gene unclear. CDR3 length equals 11 residues. The germline gives CDR1 GTSNPN, CDR2 SVGIG (reference sequence). Trimming took 0 bases from V and 10 from J, leaving 9 bases between them. CDR3 DNA: TGTGCCTGGAGTGTATTACTCCGAGCTTTCTTT. Translating it yields CAWSVLLRAFF.